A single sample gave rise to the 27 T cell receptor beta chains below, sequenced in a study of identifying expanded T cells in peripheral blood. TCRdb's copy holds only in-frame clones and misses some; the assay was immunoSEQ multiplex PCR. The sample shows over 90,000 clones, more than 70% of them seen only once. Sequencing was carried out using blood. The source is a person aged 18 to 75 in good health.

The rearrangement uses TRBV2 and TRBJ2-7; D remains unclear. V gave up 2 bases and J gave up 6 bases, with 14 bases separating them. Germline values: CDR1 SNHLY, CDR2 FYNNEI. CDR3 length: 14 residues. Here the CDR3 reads CASSESQVLVEQYF. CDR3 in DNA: TGTGCCAGCAGTGAATCCCAGGTTCTCGTCGAGCAGTACTTC.

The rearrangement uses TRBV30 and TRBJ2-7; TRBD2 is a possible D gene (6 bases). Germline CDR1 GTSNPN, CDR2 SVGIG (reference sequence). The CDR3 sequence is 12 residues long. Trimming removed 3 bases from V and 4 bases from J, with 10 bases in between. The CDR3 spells CAWSRSGYEQYF. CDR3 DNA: TGTGCCTGGAGCCGCAGCGGGTACGAGCAGTACTTC.

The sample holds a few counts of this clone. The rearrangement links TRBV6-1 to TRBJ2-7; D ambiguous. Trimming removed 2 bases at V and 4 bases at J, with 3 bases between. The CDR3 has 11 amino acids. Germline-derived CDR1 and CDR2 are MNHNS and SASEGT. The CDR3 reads CASSELYEQYF. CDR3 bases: TGTGCCAGCAGTGAACTGTACGAGCAGTACTTC.

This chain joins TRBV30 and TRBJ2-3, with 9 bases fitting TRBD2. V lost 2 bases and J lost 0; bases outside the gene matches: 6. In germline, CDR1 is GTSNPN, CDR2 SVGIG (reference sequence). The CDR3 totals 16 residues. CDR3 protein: CAWSLAGGLSTDTQYF. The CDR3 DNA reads TGTGCCTGGAGTTTGGCGGGAGGGCTAAGCACAGATACGCAGTATTTT.

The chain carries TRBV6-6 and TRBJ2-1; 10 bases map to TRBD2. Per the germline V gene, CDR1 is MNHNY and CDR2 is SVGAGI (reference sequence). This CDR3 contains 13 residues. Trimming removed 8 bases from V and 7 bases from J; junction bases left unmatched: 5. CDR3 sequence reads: CASLIAGGNEQFF. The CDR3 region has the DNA TGTGCCAGCCTTATAGCGGGGGGTAATGAGCAGTTCTTC.

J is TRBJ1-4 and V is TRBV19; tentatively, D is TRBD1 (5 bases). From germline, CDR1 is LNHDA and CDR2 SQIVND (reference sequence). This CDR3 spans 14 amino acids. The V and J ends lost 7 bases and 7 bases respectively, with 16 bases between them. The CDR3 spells CASIERGGGEKLFF. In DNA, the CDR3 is TGTGCCAGTATTGAGAGGGGCGGGGGTGAAAAACTGTTTTTT.

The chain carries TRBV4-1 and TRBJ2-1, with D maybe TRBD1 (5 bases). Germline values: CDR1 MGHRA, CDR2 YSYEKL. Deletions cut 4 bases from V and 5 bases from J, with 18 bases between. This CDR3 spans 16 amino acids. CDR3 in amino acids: CASSPDSRGADNEQFF. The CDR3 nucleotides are TGCGCCAGCAGCCCCGATTCAAGGGGCGCCGACAATGAGCAGTTCTTC.

The CDR3 loop reads CASSPDGGMGAFF. DNA of the CDR3: TGTGCCAGCTCACCAGATGGGGGAATGGGTGCTTTCTTT. This rearrangement joins TRBV18 to TRBJ1-1; a weak D match, TRBD1 (5 bases). V lost 2 bases and J lost 11, with 15 bases in between. This CDR3 comprises 13 residues. Germline-derived CDR1 and CDR2 are KGHSH and LQKENI.

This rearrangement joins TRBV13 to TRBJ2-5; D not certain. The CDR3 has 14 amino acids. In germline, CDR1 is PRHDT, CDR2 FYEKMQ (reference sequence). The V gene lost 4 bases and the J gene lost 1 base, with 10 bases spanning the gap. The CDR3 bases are TGTGCCAGCAGCTCCTCAGGTCTCCAAGAGACCCAGTACTTC. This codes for CASSSSGLQETQYF.

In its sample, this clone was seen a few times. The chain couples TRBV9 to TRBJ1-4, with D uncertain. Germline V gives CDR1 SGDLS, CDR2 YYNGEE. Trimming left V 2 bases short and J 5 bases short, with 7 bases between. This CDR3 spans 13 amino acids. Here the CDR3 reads CASSVTGNEKLFF. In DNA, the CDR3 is TGTGCCAGCAGCGTTACGGGCAATGAAAAACTGTTTTTT. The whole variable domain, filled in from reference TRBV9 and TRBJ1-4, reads DSGVTQTPKHLITATGQRVTLRCSPRSGDLSVYWYQQSLDQGLQFLIQYYNGEERAKGNILERFSAQQFPDLHSELNLSSLELGDSALYFCASSVTGNEKLFFGSGTQLSVL.

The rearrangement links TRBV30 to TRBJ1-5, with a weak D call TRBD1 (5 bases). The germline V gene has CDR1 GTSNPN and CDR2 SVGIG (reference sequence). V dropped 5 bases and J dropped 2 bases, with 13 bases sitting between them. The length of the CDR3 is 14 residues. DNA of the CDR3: TGTGCCTGGTCGGGGGGGTCGGGCAATCAGCCCCAGCATTTT. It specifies CAWSGGSGNQPQHF.

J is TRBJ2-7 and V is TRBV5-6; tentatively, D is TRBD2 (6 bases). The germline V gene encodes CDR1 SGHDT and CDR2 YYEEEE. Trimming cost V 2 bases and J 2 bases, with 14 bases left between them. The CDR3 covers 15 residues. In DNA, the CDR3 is TGTGCCAGCAGCTTTGATAGCGGTTCCGCCTACGAGCAGTACTTC. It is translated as CASSFDSGSAYEQYF.

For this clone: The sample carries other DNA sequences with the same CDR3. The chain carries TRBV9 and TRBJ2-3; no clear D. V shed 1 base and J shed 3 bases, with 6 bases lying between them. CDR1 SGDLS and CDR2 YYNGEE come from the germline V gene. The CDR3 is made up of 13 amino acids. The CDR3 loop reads CASSVLSTDTQYF. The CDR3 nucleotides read TGTGCCAGCAGCGTATTAAGTACAGATACGCAGTATTTT.

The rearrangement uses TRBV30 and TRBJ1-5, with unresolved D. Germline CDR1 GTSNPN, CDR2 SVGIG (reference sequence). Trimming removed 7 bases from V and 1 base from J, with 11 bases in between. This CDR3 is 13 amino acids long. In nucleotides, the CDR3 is TGTGCCTCCTCCCCTGACAGCAATCAGCCCCAGCATTTT. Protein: CASSPDSNQPQHF.

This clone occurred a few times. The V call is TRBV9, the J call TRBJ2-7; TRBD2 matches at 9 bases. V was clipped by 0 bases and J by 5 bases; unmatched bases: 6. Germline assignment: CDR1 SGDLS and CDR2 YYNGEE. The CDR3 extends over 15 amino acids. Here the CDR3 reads CASSVVGGRADEQYF. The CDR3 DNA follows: TGTGCCAGCAGCGTAGTTGGCGGGAGGGCTGACGAGCAGTACTTC.

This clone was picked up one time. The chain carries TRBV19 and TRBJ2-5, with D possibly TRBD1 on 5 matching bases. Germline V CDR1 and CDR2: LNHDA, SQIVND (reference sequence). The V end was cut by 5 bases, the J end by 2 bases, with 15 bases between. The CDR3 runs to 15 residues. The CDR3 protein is CASSPTPQGQETQYF. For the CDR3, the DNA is TGTGCCAGTAGTCCCACGCCCCAGGGACAAGAGACCCAGTACTTC. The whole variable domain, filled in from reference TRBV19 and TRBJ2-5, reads DGGITQSPKYLFRKEGQNVTLSCEQNLNHDAMYWYRQDPGQGLRLIYYSQIVNDFQKGDIAEGYSVSREKKESFPLTVTSAQKNPTAFYLCASSPTPQGQETQYFGPGTRLLVL.

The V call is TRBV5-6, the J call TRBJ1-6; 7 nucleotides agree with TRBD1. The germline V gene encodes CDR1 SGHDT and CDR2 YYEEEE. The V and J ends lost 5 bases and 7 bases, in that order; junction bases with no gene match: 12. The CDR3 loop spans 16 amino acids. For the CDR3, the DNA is TGTGCCAGCAGTTACCTCTCCCGGGACAGAAATTCACCCCTCCACTTT. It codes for CASSYLSRDRNSPLHF.

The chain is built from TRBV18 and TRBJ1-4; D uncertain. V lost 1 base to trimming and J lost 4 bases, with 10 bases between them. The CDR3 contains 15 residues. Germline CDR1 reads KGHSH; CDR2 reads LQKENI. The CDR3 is CASSPRQGNNEKLFF. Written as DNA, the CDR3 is TGTGCCAGCTCACCACGACAAGGGAATAATGAAAAACTGTTTTTT.

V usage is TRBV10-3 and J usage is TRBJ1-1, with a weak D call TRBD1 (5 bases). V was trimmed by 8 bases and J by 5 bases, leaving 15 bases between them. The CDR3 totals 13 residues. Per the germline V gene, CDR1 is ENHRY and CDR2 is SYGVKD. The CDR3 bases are TGTGCCATCTCGGGAGGGGTGGTGACTGAAGCTTTCTTT. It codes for CAISGGVVTEAFF.

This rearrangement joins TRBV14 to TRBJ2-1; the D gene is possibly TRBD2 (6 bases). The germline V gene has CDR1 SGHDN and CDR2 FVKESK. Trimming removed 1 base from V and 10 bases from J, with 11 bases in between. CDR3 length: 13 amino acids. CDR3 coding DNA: TGTGCCAGCAGCCAAGCCGGGAGAGGCGAGCAGTTCTTC. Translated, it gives CASSQAGRGEQFF.

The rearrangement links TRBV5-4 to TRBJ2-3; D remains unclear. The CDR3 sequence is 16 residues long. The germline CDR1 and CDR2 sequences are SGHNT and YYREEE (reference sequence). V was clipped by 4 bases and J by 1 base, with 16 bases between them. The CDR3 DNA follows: TGTGCCAGCAGCCCCCTCTTTACTTTAGGCACAGATACGCAGTATTTT. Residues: CASSPLFTLGTDTQYF.

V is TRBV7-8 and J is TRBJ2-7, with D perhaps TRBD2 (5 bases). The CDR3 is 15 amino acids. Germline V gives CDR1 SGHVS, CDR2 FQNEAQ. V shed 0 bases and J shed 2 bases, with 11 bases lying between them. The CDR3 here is CASSLASGWTYEQYF. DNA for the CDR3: TGTGCCAGCAGCTTAGCTTCGGGGTGGACCTACGAGCAGTACTTC.

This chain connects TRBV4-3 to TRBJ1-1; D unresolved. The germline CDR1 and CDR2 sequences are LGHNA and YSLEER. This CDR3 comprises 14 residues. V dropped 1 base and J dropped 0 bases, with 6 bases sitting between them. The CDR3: CASSQVGVNTEAFF. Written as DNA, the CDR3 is TGCGCCAGCAGCCAAGTGGGAGTGAACACTGAAGCTTTCTTT.

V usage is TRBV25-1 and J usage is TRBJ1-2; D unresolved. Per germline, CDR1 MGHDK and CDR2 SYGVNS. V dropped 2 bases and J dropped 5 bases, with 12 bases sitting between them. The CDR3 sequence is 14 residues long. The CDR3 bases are TGTGCCAGCAGTGAACACCCGCCCCGTTATGGCTACACCTTC. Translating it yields CASSEHPPRYGYTF.

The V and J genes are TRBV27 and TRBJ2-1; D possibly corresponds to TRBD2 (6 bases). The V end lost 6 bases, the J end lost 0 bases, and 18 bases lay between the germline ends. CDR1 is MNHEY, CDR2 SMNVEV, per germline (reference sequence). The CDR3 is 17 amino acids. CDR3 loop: CASRLVLADFSYNEQFF. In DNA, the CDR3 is TGTGCCAGCAGGCTGGTCTTAGCGGATTTCTCCTACAATGAGCAGTTCTTC.

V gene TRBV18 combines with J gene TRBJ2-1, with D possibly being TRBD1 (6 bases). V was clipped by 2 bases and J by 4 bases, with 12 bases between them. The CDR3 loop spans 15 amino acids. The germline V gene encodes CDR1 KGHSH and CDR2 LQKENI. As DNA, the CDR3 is TGTGCCAGCTCACCAACTAGGACAGCGTACAATGAGCAGTTCTTC. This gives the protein CASSPTRTAYNEQFF.

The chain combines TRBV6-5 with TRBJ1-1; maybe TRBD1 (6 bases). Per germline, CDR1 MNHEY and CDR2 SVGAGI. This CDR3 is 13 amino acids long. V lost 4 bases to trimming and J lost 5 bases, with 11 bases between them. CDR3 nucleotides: TGTGCCAGCAGTTCGACAGGCGTAACTGAAGCTTTCTTT. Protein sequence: CASSSTGVTEAFF.